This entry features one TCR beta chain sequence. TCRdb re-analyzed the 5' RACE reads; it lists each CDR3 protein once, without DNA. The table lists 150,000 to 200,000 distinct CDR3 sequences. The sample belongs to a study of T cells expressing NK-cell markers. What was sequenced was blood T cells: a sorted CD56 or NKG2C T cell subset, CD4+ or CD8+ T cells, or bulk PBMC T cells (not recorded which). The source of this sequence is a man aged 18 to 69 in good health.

The CDR3 spells CSARASGGYNEQFF. The rearrangement links TRBV20-1 to TRBJ2-1; lacking DNA, the TRBD2 call made by TCRdb goes unchecked. This CDR3 has 14 residues. CDR1 and CDR2 (germline): DFQATT, SNEGSKA (reference sequence).